Listed below are T cell receptor beta chains from one sample, sequenced in a study of blood T cell repertoires in COVID-19. Clones were read by immunoSEQ multiplex PCR, and TCRdb kept only the in-frame ones, dropping some. The sample holds 250,000 to 350,000 clones; 75% to 95% are singletons and the top ten take more than 0.95%. Sequencing was performed on PBMCs or T cells enriched from blood (not recorded which). The source of these receptors is a woman in her twenties or thirties who had recovered from COVID-19. Both conserved end residues are part of each CDR3. The D gene is left open where the match is weak. Clone size is shown for a subset of rows, as once, few, many or a class of expanded clone.

D,V,size,J,DNA,CDR3
-,TRBV5-1,-,TRBJ1-1,TGCGCCAGCAGCTCCTACGCAGGACTCATGAACACTGAAGCTTTCTTT,CASSSYAGLMNTEAFF
-,TRBV5-4,-,TRBJ1-1,TGTGCCAGCAGCTTTTCAAGACAGACCAACACTGAAGCTTTCTTT,CASSFSRQTNTEAFF
-,TRBV14,-,TRBJ1-6,TGTGCCAGCAGCCAAGAGGGTTGGAGCTCACCCCTCCACTTT,CASSQEGWSSPLHF
TRBD2,TRBV4-2,-,TRBJ2-3,TGTGCCAGCAGCCAAGTCCTCGCTAGCGGCCTCACAGATACGCAGTATTTT,CASSQVLASGLTDTQYF
TRBD1,TRBV14,-,TRBJ1-1,TGTGCCAGCAGCCCATGGACAGGGAACACTGAAGCTTTCTTT,CASSPWTGNTEAFF
-,TRBV4-1,-,TRBJ1-5,TGCGCCAGCAGCCAAGATAGAGGGAGCAATCAGCCCCAGCATTTT,CASSQDRGSNQPQHF
TRBD1,TRBV2,-,TRBJ2-6,TGTGCCAGCAGTCCGGGACAGGGACTCGCTGGGGCCAACGTCCTGACTTTC,CASSPGQGLAGANVLTF
-,TRBV27,-,TRBJ2-4,TGTGCCAGCAGTCCAGGGCCCCCCAAAAACATTCAGTACTTC,CASSPGPPKNIQYF
-,TRBV30,-,TRBJ2-7,TGTGCCTGGAGTGATGGGGGAGGATCCTACGAGCAGTACTTC,CAWSDGGGSYEQYF
-,TRBV6-5,-,TRBJ1-5,TGTGCCAGCAGTACCTCTTCAGGGGAGAGATGGCATTTT,CASSTSSGERWHF
TRBD1,TRBV7-9,-,TRBJ2-7,TGTGCCAGCAGCTCCCCGGGACAGGGGACCTACGAGCAGTACTTC,CASSSPGQGTYEQYF
TRBD1,TRBV6-5,-,TRBJ1-2,TGTGCCAGCCATAAGGGGACAGGGCTACGCTATGGCTACACCTTC,CASHKGTGLRYGYTF
TRBD2,TRBV4-1,-,TRBJ2-5,TGCGCCAGCAGCCAAGTTGGAGGCGGGAGTAGGTCAGAGACCCAGTACTTC,CASSQVGGGSRSETQYF
-,TRBV19,-,TRBJ1-5,TGTGCCAGTAGTATATTGAGGCAGCCCCAGCATTTT,CASSILRQPQHF
TRBD1,TRBV6-5,-,TRBJ2-7,TGTGCCAGCAGTTACCAGGACAGGGGGCCTTTCTACGAGCAGTACTTC,CASSYQDRGPFYEQYF
TRBD1,TRBV4-2,-,TRBJ1-1,TGTGCCAGCAGCCAGGAGACAGGGGGGTTGAACACTGAAGCTTTCTTT,CASSQETGGLNTEAFF
-,TRBV10-1,-,TRBJ2-7,TGCGCCAGCAGTATGGGGCTCCCTCACGAGCAGTACTTC,CASSMGLPHEQYF
-,TRBV29-1,-,TRBJ2-1,TGCAGCGTTGGACATGTGGATGAGCAGTTCTTC,CSVGHVDEQFF
TRBD2,TRBV7-2,-,TRBJ2-1,TGTGCCAGCTCCCCCGGGAGGGCTTACAATGAGCAGTTCTTC,CASSPGRAYNEQFF
-,TRBV5-1,once,TRBJ2-7,TGCGCCAGCATCGAGACAGCCAACTCCTACGAGCAGTACTTC,CASIETANSYEQYF
-,TRBV10-3,few,TRBJ2-1,TGTGCCATCAGTGAGGGTAGCGACTACAATGAGCAGTTCTTC,CAISEGSDYNEQFF
TRBD2,TRBV24-1,-,TRBJ2-3,TGTGCCACCAGTGATCCCCCTGGGGCTAGCGGGAGCCTAGGGTTGGCAGATACGCAGTATTTT,CATSDPPGASGSLGLADTQYF
TRBD1,TRBV30,-,TRBJ1-6,TGTGCCTGGAGGGGCGTTGGGGACAGCTCCTATAATTCACCCCTCCACTTT,CAWRGVGDSSYNSPLHF
TRBD2,TRBV9,-,TRBJ2-7,TGTGCCAGCAGCGTAGATGGCGGGAGGGACTACGAGCAGTACTTC,CASSVDGGRDYEQYF
TRBD1,TRBV5-4,-,TRBJ1-2,TGTGCCAGCAGCGTTGGGACAGCCACCTATGGCTACACCTTC,CASSVGTATYGYTF
TRBD2,TRBV6-5,-,TRBJ2-7,TGTGCCAGCTCGGCTAGCGGGAGGGCCCACGAGCAGTACTTC,CASSASGRAHEQYF
TRBD2,TRBV6-2/TRBV6-3,-,TRBJ2-1,TGTGCCAGCAGTTTCAAACGACTAGCGGGAGTGGGCAATGAGCAGTTCTTC,CASSFKRLAGVGNEQFF
-,TRBV2,-,TRBJ2-1,TGTGCCAGCAGTGAGGGGCAGCCTGGCGGTGAGCAGTTCTTC,CASSEGQPGGEQFF
-,TRBV7-2,-,TRBJ2-3,TGTGCCAGCAGCTTTGACCCAACCCGGGATACAGATACGCAGTATTTT,CASSFDPTRDTDTQYF
TRBD2,TRBV9,-,TRBJ2-5,TGTGCCAGCAGCGGACAAGGGACTAGCGGGGGTCAAGAGACCCAGTACTTC,CASSGQGTSGGQETQYF
-,TRBV19,-,TRBJ2-1,TGTGCCAGTAGTATAGACCCAGGGGCTGTTTACAATGAGCAGTTCTTC,CASSIDPGAVYNEQFF
TRBD2,TRBV6-1,-,TRBJ2-1,TGTGCCAGCAGTGGCCGGTGGAGCGGGGCCTCGAACAATGAGCAGTTCTTC,CASSGRWSGASNNEQFF
TRBD1,TRBV6-5,-,TRBJ1-5,TGTGCCAGCAGGCTCGACAGGGGGGAGAATCAGCCCCAGCATTTT,CASRLDRGENQPQHF
TRBD2,TRBV19,-,TRBJ2-3,TGTGCCAGTAGAGGGGAGGGAGGACGCACAGATACGCAGTATTTT,CASRGEGGRTDTQYF
-,TRBV7-9,-,TRBJ2-7,TGTGCCAGCAGCTCCTCGACAGGATTAACCTACGAGCAGTACTTC,CASSSSTGLTYEQYF
-,TRBV9,-,TRBJ2-7,TGTGCCAGCAGCGCAAACAGGGATTACGAGCAGTACTTC,CASSANRDYEQYF
TRBD2,TRBV27,-,TRBJ2-7,TGTGCCAGCGCGCCCGGGACTAGCGGGAGGGCCCTCTACGAGCAGTACTTC,CASAPGTSGRALYEQYF
TRBD1,TRBV6-2/TRBV6-3,-,TRBJ1-5,TGTGCCAGCAGCCATAGGGGACAGGGCCCAAATCAGCCCCAGCATTTT,CASSHRGQGPNQPQHF
-,TRBV7-2,-,TRBJ1-1,TGTGCCAGCAGCTTAGAAGTTCGAGACACTGAAGCTTTCTTT,CASSLEVRDTEAFF
-,TRBV7-9,once,TRBJ2-1,TGCGCCAGCAGCCCAACCGGAGGGGGGGGGTCCTACAATGAGCAGTTCTTC,CASSPTGGGGSYNEQFF
-,TRBV10-2,few,TRBJ1-1,TGCGCCACCCATCCGGTTACAGCGAACACTGAAGCTTTCTTT,CATHPVTANTEAFF
TRBD1,TRBV30,-,TRBJ1-4,TGTGCCTGGAGTGTTGGGCAGGGGGGTAAGGAAAAACTGTTTTTT,CAWSVGQGGKEKLFF
-,TRBV4-3,-,TRBJ1-3,TGCGCCAGCAGCCAGGGGGGAAGGGTCGACGGGGGAAACACCATATATTTT,CASSQGGRVDGGNTIYF
TRBD2,TRBV5-1,-,TRBJ2-7,TGCGCCAGCAGTCCCTGGACTAGCGAATCCTCCTACGAGCAGTACTTC,CASSPWTSESSYEQYF
-,TRBV7-3,-,TRBJ2-7,TGTGCCAGCAGCCTGCAGGGCTTCTGGATCTCCTACGAGCAGTACTTC,CASSLQGFWISYEQYF
TRBD1,TRBV24-1,-,TRBJ1-1,TGTGCCACCAGTGAATCGGGACAGGTGGGTGAAGCTTTCTTT,CATSESGQVGEAFF
TRBD1,TRBV19,-,TRBJ2-5,TGTGCCAGTAGTGACGACAGGGGGCAAGGAGAGACCCAGTACTTC,CASSDDRGQGETQYF
TRBD1,TRBV5-4,-,TRBJ1-2,TGTGCCAGCAGCTGGGGACAGGGAGGCTCTGGCTACACCTTC,CASSWGQGGSGYTF
-,TRBV18,few,TRBJ2-7,TGTGCCAGCTCCCCCCAGGGCAGGGTCATGTACTTC,CASSPQGRVMYF
TRBD1,TRBV6-5,-,TRBJ2-3,TGTGCCAGCAGCGGGACAGTGTCTAGCACAGATACGCAGTATTTT,CASSGTVSSTDTQYF
TRBD1,TRBV20-1,-,TRBJ1-5,TGCAGTGCTAGTTTACGACAGGGGTTTAGTCAGCCCCAGCATTTT,CSASLRQGFSQPQHF
TRBD2,TRBV28,-,TRBJ2-7,TGTGCCAGCATCGTTAGCGGGAGGAACTACGAGCAGTACTTC,CASIVSGRNYEQYF
-,TRBV5-6,-,TRBJ2-7,TGTGCCAGCAGCTTGTTGGACACCCAGGACGTCCACGAGCAGTACTTC,CASSLLDTQDVHEQYF
TRBD1,TRBV28,-,TRBJ2-7,TGTGCCAGCCATTGGGGGACAGGGGGTGCCGAGCAGTACTTC,CASHWGTGGAEQYF
-,TRBV11-3,once,TRBJ2-5,TGTGCCAGCAGCTTACGACAGGGGAGGGAAGAGACCCAGTACTTC,CASSLRQGREETQYF
-,TRBV19,-,TRBJ1-1,TGTGCCAGTAGAGTGGTTTGGGGAGTGAACACTGAAGCTTTCTTT,CASRVVWGVNTEAFF
-,TRBV28,-,TRBJ1-1,TGTGCCAGCAGTACCACAACGAACACTGAAGCTTTCTTT,CASSTTTNTEAFF
-,TRBV7-9,-,TRBJ1-2,TGTGCCAGCAGCTTTTGGAGTCCCGGAGACTATGGCTACACCTTC,CASSFWSPGDYGYTF
-,TRBV11-3,-,TRBJ2-5,TGTGCCAGCAGCCAATCACAGGGAAACCAAGAGACCCAGTACTTC,CASSQSQGNQETQYF
TRBD1,TRBV15,-,TRBJ2-3,TGTGCCACCAGCAAGGGACAGGGTAAGGAAGATACGCAGTATTTT,CATSKGQGKEDTQYF